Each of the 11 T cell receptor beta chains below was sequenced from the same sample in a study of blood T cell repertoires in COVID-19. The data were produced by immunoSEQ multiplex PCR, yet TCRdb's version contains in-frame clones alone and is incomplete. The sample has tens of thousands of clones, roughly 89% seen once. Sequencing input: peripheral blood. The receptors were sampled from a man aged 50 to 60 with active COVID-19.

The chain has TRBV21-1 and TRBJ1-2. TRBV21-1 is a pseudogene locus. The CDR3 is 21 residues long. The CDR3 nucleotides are TGTGCCAGCAGCAGAGGGGGGGAGAACATCGGGAACCTGGGGTGCGTATATGGCTACACCTTC. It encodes CASSRGGENIGNLGCVYGYTF.

The DNA of the CDR3 is TGTGCTAGTGGTTTGGAAACAGGGAGCGGCTACACCTTC. Translating gives CASGLETGSGYTF. The chain carries TRBV12-5 and TRBJ1-2; weak D call: TRBD1 (6 bases). Trimming left V 1 base short and J 8 bases short, with 11 bases between. CDR3 length: 13 residues. CDR1 and CDR2 (germline): LGHNT, FRNRAP.

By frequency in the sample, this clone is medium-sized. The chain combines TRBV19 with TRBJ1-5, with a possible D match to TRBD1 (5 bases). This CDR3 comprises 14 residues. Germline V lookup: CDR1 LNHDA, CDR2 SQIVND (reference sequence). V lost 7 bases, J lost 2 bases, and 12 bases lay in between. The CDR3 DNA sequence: TGTGCCAGTAATCGGGGGGAAGGCAATCAGCCCCAGCATTTT. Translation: CASNRGEGNQPQHF. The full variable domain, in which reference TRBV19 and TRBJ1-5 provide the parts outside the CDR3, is DGGITQSPKYLFRKEGQNVTLSCEQNLNHDAMYWYRQDPGQGLRLIYYSQIVNDFQKGDIAEGYSVSREKKESFPLTVTSAQKNPTAFYLCASNRGEGNQPQHFGDGTRLSIL.

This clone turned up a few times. CDR3 sequence reads: CASSPPPDRAHGYTF. For the CDR3, the DNA is TGTGCCAGCAGCCCACCCCCGGACAGGGCACATGGCTACACCTTC. This chain joins TRBV5-4 and TRBJ1-2, with TRBD1 identical over 8 bases. Germline V gives CDR1 SGHNT, CDR2 YYREEE (reference sequence). Trimming took 4 bases from V and 6 from J; bases not matched to a gene: 11. The CDR3 is made up of 15 amino acids.

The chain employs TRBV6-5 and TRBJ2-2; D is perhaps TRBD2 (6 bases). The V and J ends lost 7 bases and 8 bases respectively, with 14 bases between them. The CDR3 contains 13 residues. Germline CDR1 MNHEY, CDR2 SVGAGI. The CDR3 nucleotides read TGTGCCAGCATCGTCAGGGAGGCTGGGGAGCTGTTTTTT. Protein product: CASIVREAGELFF.

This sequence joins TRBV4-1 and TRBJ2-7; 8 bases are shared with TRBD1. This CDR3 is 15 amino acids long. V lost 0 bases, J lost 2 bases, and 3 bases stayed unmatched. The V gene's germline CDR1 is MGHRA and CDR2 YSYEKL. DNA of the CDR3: TGCGCCAGCAGCCAAGAATGGGGACAGGCCTACGAGCAGTACTTC. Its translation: CASSQEWGQAYEQYF.

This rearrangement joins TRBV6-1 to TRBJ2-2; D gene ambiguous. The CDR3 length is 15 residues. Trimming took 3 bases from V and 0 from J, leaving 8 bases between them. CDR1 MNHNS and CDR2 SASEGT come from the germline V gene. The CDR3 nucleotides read TGTGCCAGCAGTGACGAGGTGTCGAACACCGGGGAGCTGTTTTTT. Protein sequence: CASSDEVSNTGELFF.

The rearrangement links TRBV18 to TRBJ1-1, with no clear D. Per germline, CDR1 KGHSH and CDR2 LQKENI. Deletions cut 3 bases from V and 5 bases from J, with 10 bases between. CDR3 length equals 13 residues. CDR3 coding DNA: TGTGCCAGCTCACCCGACAAACAAACTGAAGCTTTCTTT. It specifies CASSPDKQTEAFF.

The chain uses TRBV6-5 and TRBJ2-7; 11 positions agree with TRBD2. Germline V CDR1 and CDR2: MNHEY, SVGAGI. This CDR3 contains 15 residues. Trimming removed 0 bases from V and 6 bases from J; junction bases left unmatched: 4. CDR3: CASSYSRLAGSEQYF. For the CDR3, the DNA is TGTGCCAGCAGTTACTCGCGACTAGCGGGGAGCGAGCAGTACTTC.

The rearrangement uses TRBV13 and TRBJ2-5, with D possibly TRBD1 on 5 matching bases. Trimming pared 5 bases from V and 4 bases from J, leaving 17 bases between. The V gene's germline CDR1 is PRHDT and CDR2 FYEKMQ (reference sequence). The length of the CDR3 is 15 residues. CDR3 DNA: TGTGCCAGCAGCCGAAGACGTTACAGGTTAGAGACCCAGTACTTC. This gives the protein CASSRRRYRLETQYF.

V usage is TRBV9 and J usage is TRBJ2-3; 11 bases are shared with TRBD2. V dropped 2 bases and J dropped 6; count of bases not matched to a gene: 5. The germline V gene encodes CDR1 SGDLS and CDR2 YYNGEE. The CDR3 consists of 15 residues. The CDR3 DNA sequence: TGTGCCAGCAGCGTGGTAGCGGGGGGGTTCGATACGCAGTATTTT. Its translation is CASSVVAGGFDTQYF.